A single T cell receptor (beta chain) is shown here with its context. Sequencing of TCR beta was performed on blood CD8+ T cells and on blood CD4+ T cells. It was treatment-naive patients with stable or active relapsing-remitting disease who made up the multiple sclerosis controls. Negative isolation yielded CD4+ and CD8+ T cells, and FACS enriched TEMRA cells. These data belong to a study of CD8 T cells in Susac syndrome. J was trimmed by 2 bases and V by 5 bases; bases with no gene match: 3. This CDR3 spans 13 amino acids. Germline V gene data show CDR1 as DFQATT and CDR2 as SNEGSKA (reference sequence). Reverse transcription used about 0.45 to 1 ug RNA and random hexamers. An immunoSEQ multiplex PCR amplified TCR beta CDR3 over 54 Vbeta and 13 Jbeta. TCRdb analysed the immunoSEQ multiplex PCR reads with MiXCR anew, one entry per CDR3 protein. The sample holds 71,000 or so distinct CDR3 sequences, roughly 95% seen once.

The receptor was derived from a human donor with multiple sclerosis. This chain connects TRBV20-1 to TRBJ1-5; TRBD1 agrees at 7 bases. Input material: CD4+ T cells from PBMCs. The CDR3 DNA sequence: TGCAGTGCTCAAGACAGGGGCAATCAGCCCCAGCATTTT. Protein sequence: CSAQDRGNQPQHF.